Each of the 31 T cell receptor beta chains below was sequenced from the same sample in a study of T cell repertoires in aging, cancer and after chemotherapy. Peripheral blood genomic DNA, not sorted cells or RNA, was the template. A mixed TRB-A/B primer pool amplified rearranged TRB by multiplex touch-down PCR. MiXCR, run by TCRdb on the multiplex PCR reads, gives a single entry per CDR3 protein. The data hold around 2,000 distinct CDR3 sequences, with about 60% observed a single time. The sample comprised blood. The origin of the receptors is a human donor with a blood cancer.

The V gene is TRBV7-2, the J gene TRBJ2-3; D may be TRBD1 or TRBD2 (6 bases each). Germline lookup yields CDR1 SGHTA and CDR2 FQGNSA. Trimming stripped 1 base from V and 2 bases from J, with 13 bases between. There are 16 residues in the CDR3. Written as DNA, the CDR3 is TGTGCCAGCAGCTTAGTTTATGGGGGGCCCACAGATACGCAGTATTTT. The encoded protein is CASSLVYGGPTDTQYF.

This chain joins TRBV19 and TRBJ1-5; 8 bases are a match to TRBD1. Germline V lookup: CDR1 LNHDA, CDR2 SQIVND (reference sequence). The CDR3 has 13 residues. The V segment lost 6 bases and the J segment 7 bases; nucleotides outside the gene matches: 5. The CDR3 nucleotides read TGTGCCAGTAGAAACAGGGGGGCACAGCCCCAGCATTTT. It specifies CASRNRGAQPQHF.

The rearrangement uses TRBV6-1 and TRBJ2-7; D call uncertain. The CDR3 sequence is 13 residues long. Germline CDR1 and CDR2: MNHNS and SASEGT. Deletions cut 7 bases from V and 6 bases from J, with 16 bases between. This chain's CDR3 is CASNVAAKTEQYF. CDR3 nucleotide sequence: TGTGCCAGCAACGTGGCGGCAAAAACCGAGCAGTACTTC.

The V call is TRBV7-9, the J call TRBJ1-2, with TRBD1 as a possible D gene (5 bases). V was shortened by 1 base and J by 4 bases, with 19 bases between the two germline ends. The germline gives CDR1 SEHNR, CDR2 FQNEAQ (reference sequence). CDR3 length: 17 residues. The CDR3 sequence is CASSLGTGTSLGYGYTF. CDR3 coding DNA: TGTGCCAGCAGCTTAGGCACCGGGACTTCTTTGGGCTATGGCTACACCTTC.

V is TRBV6-5 and J is TRBJ2-7; 9 bases line up with TRBD1. CDR1 and CDR2 from the germline V gene are MNHEY and SVGAGI. There are 14 residues in the CDR3. The J segment lost 2 bases and the V segment lost 9 bases, leaving 8 bases of the junction unmatched. CDR3 DNA: TGTGCCAGATCGACAGGGGGGGGGACCTACGAGCAGTACTTC. Translation: CARSTGGGTYEQYF.

The chain recombines TRBV29-1 with TRBJ2-7, with D possibly TRBD1 on 6 matching bases. V shed 6 bases and J shed 3 bases, with 18 bases lying between them. This CDR3 comprises 14 residues. Germline V gene lookup returns CDR1 SQVTM and CDR2 ANQGSEA. The CDR3 region is CSVNTPDRNYEQYF. CDR3 in DNA: TGCAGCGTGAACACGCCGGACAGAAACTACGAGCAGTACTTC.

This clonotype was detected a few times. An end of the junction does not agree with germline; a read error may underlie this. CDR3 loop: CAISEPTPGTGTRGAYYGYTF. CDR3 nucleotides: TGTGCCATCAGTGAGCCTACACCCGGGACAGGGACCAGGGGCGCGTACTATGGCTACACCTTC. The V and J genes are TRBV6-5 and TRBJ1-2, with 9 bases identical to TRBD1. Germline lookup yields CDR1 MNHEY and CDR2 SVGAGI. The CDR3 has 21 amino acids.

This chain joins TRBV7-2 and TRBJ2-1, with 10 bases aligning to TRBD2. V was pared by 1 base and J by 8 bases, with 2 bases of the junction left unmatched. The CDR3 runs 14 residues. Germline values: CDR1 SGHTA, CDR2 FQGNSA. This chain's CDR3 is CASSLGTSGDEQFF. Written as DNA, the CDR3 is TGTGCCAGCAGCTTAGGGACTAGCGGCGATGAGCAGTTCTTC.

V gene TRBV11-3 combines with J gene TRBJ2-3; 12 bases align to TRBD2. Germline lookup yields CDR1 SGHNT and CDR2 YENEEA. The V segment lost 4 bases and the J segment 6 bases; nucleotides outside the gene matches: 5. The CDR3 sequence is 15 residues long. In nucleotides, the CDR3 is TGTGCCAGCAGCTCCACTAGCGGGAGGTTGGATACGCAGTATTTT. Its protein is CASSSTSGRLDTQYF.

V is TRBV5-6 and J is TRBJ2-7; 9 bases are shared with TRBD1. This CDR3 spans 15 amino acids. The germline V gene encodes CDR1 SGHDT and CDR2 YYEEEE. Germline trimming cut 4 bases from V and 3 bases from J; bases unmatched to any gene: 8. DNA for the CDR3: TGTGCCAGCAGCCCGATGGGGACAGGGAACTACGAGCAGTACTTC. Translating gives CASSPMGTGNYEQYF.

V gene TRBV6-5 combines with J gene TRBJ1-2, with D maybe TRBD1 (6 bases). The CDR3 runs 15 residues. V gave up 0 bases and J gave up 3 bases, with 11 bases separating them. Germline V gene sequence: CDR1 MNHEY, CDR2 SVGAGI. CDR3 protein: CASSYSYRVDYGYTF. The CDR3 nucleotides read TGTGCCAGCAGTTACTCTTACAGGGTCGACTATGGCTACACCTTC.

The J gene is TRBJ1-2, the V gene TRBV20-1; D gene ambiguous. This CDR3 is 15 amino acids long. The germline V and J ends were trimmed by 2 bases and 0 bases, with 13 bases remaining between them. The germline V gene encodes CDR1 DFQATT and CDR2 SNEGSKA (reference sequence). CDR3 sequence (DNA): TGCAGTGCTAGAACGTCCAGCGCCACTAACTATGGCTACACCTTC. Its protein product is CSARTSSATNYGYTF.

This chain joins TRBV6-5 and TRBJ2-7; D may be TRBD2 (7 bases). V lost 6 bases and J lost 2, with 23 bases in between. Germline V gene data show CDR1 as MNHEY and CDR2 as SVGAGI. CDR3 length: 17 amino acids. The CDR3 here is CASSDSGGGSRTYEQYF. Here the CDR3 DNA reads TGTGCCAGCAGCGACTCGGGGGGCGGGAGTAGGACCTACGAGCAGTACTTC.

The chain uses TRBV30 and TRBJ2-7; D is unresolved. The CDR3 covers 12 residues. The germline V gene encodes CDR1 GTSNPN and CDR2 SVGIG (reference sequence). Trimming pared 3 bases from V and 8 bases from J, leaving 14 bases between. CDR3 nucleotides: TGTGCCTGGAGCCCTATCACTGCCAAGCAGTACTTC. It is translated as CAWSPITAKQYF.

The chain recombines TRBV29-1 with TRBJ2-2; no clear D gene. This CDR3 is built from 12 residues. The germline V gene has CDR1 SQVTM and CDR2 ANQGSEA. V was shortened by 6 bases and J by 1 base, with 6 bases between the two germline ends. The DNA for the CDR3 is TGCAGCGTCGAACAGAACACCGGGGAGCTGTTTTTT. It yields the protein CSVEQNTGELFF.

This clonotype was counted only a few times. The chain employs TRBV6-1 and TRBJ2-1; D possibly uses TRBD1 or TRBD2 (5 bases each). This CDR3 region has 11 residues. Trimming cost V 3 bases and J 13 bases, with 10 bases left between them. Germline loops: CDR1 MNHNS, CDR2 SASEGT. CDR3: CASSDRDDQFF. The CDR3 DNA reads as TGTGCCAGCAGTGACCGGGACGACCAGTTCTTC.

V gene TRBV5-6 combines with J gene TRBJ2-7, with 8 bases matching TRBD1. The germline CDR1 and CDR2 sequences are SGHDT and YYEEEE. With 4 bases clipped from V and 1 base from J, the junction kept 10 bases outside the gene matches. This CDR3 is 16 amino acids long. CDR3 coding DNA: TGTGCCAGCAGCCCTACCCTGGGGACAGGTTCCTACGAGCAGTACTTC. This gives the protein CASSPTLGTGSYEQYF.

The chain joins TRBV12-3 or TRBV12-4 to TRBJ2-7; 10 nucleotides agree with TRBD2. V was pared by 3 bases and J by 3 bases, with 2 bases of the junction left unmatched. The CDR3 runs to 14 residues. The CDR3 loop is CASSFSSGSYEQYF. CDR3 nucleotide sequence: TGTGCCAGCAGTTTCTCTAGCGGGAGCTACGAGCAGTACTTC.

The chain uses TRBV30 and TRBJ1-2, with D hard to call. V lost 8 bases, J lost 7 bases, and 20 bases lay in between. Germline V gene lookup returns CDR1 GTSNPN and CDR2 SVGIG (reference sequence). The CDR3 runs 13 residues. CDR3 region: CASASTHSLGYTF. CDR3 nucleotides: TGTGCCAGCGCCTCTACACATTCGCTTGGCTACACCTTC. The full variable domain, in which reference TRBV30 and TRBJ1-2 provide the parts outside the CDR3, is SQTIHQWPATLVQPVGSPLSLECTVEGTSNPNLYWYRQAAGRGLQLLFYSVGIGQISSEVPQNLSASRPQDRQFILSSKKLLLSDSGFYLCASASTHSLGYTFGSGTRLTVV.

The chain carries TRBV6-2 or TRBV6-3 and TRBJ1-1; D is ambiguous. Between the trimmed V and J ends, which lost 6 bases and 2 bases, there was a span of 7 bases. Germline V CDR1 and CDR2: MNHEY, SVGEGT. The CDR3 has 12 residues. This CDR3 is CASRRVNTEAFF. The CDR3 DNA reads as TGTGCCAGCAGGCGTGTTAACACTGAAGCTTTCTTT.

The rearrangement joins TRBV30 to TRBJ2-5; 7 nucleotides agree with TRBD1. Germline V gene lookup returns CDR1 GTSNPN and CDR2 SVGIG (reference sequence). V lost 4 bases and J lost 0; bases outside the gene matches: 2. The length of the CDR3 is 13 residues. The CDR3 nucleotides read TGTGCCTGGACAGGGGGTCACCAAGAGACCCAGTACTTC. Translating it yields CAWTGGHQETQYF.

This chain links TRBV24-1 with TRBJ1-5; no reliable D call. The V and J ends lost 5 bases and 6 bases respectively, with 10 bases between them. The CDR3 length is 13 residues. Germline V gene data show CDR1 as KGHDR and CDR2 as SFDVKD. The CDR3 is CATSALSGQPQHF. CDR3 in DNA: TGTGCCACCAGTGCCCTCAGTGGTCAGCCCCAGCATTTT.

The chain combines TRBV6-2 or TRBV6-3 with TRBJ2-3; 8 nucleotides agree with TRBD2. CDR3 length: 14 residues. Trimming cost V 5 bases and J 1 base; bases outside gene matches: 2. Germline lookup yields CDR1 MNHEY and CDR2 SVGEGT. CDR3 DNA: TGTGCCAGCAGTCCGACTAGCGGCACAGATACGCAGTATTTT. Translating it yields CASSPTSGTDTQYF.

The V and J genes are TRBV6-5 and TRBJ2-1; TRBD2 might be the D (5 bases). CDR1 is MNHEY, CDR2 SVGAGI, per germline. The CDR3 is made up of 16 amino acids. The ends were cut back, 6 bases at V and 1 base at J, with 16 bases in the middle. The CDR3 sequence: CASSFHRDLSYNEQFF. Written as DNA, the CDR3 is TGTGCCAGCAGCTTCCACCGGGATTTATCCTACAATGAGCAGTTCTTC.

This rearrangement joins TRBV7-4 to TRBJ2-1; the match to TRBD1 covers 11 bases. V shed 7 bases and J 6 bases; nucleotides not matched to a gene: 5. The CDR3 length is 14 residues. From germline, CDR1 is SGHVT and CDR2 SQSDAQ. CDR3 in amino acids: CASTHGTGGNEQFF. CDR3 nucleotides: TGTGCCAGCACCCACGGGACAGGGGGCAATGAGCAGTTCTTC. Supplemented by reference TRBV7-4 and TRBJ2-1, the full variable domain reads GAGVSQSPRYKVAKRGRDVALRCDSISGHVTLYWYRQTLGQGSEVLTYSQSDAQRDKSGRPSGRFSAERPERSVSTLKIQRTEQGDSAVYLCASTHGTGGNEQFFGPGTRLTVL.

This clonotype showed up just once. This rearrangement joins TRBV6-5 to TRBJ2-1; D is unresolved. The CDR3 length is 11 residues. CDR1 is MNHEY, CDR2 SVGAGI, per germline. Trimming took off 6 bases at V and 9 bases at J, with 9 bases between the two ends. CDR3 region: CASRAALEQFF. CDR3 nucleotide sequence: TGTGCCAGCAGGGCGGCGCTTGAGCAGTTCTTC.

In this sample, this clonotype turned up a few times. The J gene is TRBJ2-1, the V gene TRBV11-3, with a weak D call TRBD2 (6 bases). The V and J ends lost 2 bases and 4 bases respectively, with 15 bases between them. Germline values: CDR1 SGHNT, CDR2 YENEEA. The CDR3 loop spans 16 amino acids. CDR3 in amino acids: CASSLRLSSGYNEQFF. CDR3 in DNA: TGTGCCAGCAGCTTAAGGTTGAGTAGCGGATACAATGAGCAGTTCTTC. Looking up the rest from reference TRBV11-3 and TRBJ2-1 gives the full variable domain: EAGVVQSPRYKIIEKKQPVAFWCNPISGHNTLYWYLQNLGQGPELLIRYENEEAVDDSQLPKDRFSAERLKGVDSTLKIQPAELGDSAVYLCASSLRLSSGYNEQFFGPGTRLTVL.

This chain joins TRBV6-1 and TRBJ2-5; the D call may be TRBD1 or TRBD2 (5 bases each). V dropped 5 bases and J dropped 2 bases, with 18 bases sitting between them. The germline V gene has CDR1 MNHNS and CDR2 SASEGT. The CDR3 length is 16 residues. This CDR3 is CASSPRENKPQETQYF. As DNA, the CDR3 is TGTGCCAGCAGTCCCAGGGAGAACAAACCTCAAGAGACCCAGTACTTC.

This clonotype was seen a single time. The rearrangement uses TRBV15 and TRBJ2-7, with 10 nucleotides matching TRBD1. The V and J ends lost 0 bases and 4 bases, in that order; junction bases with no gene match: 3. CDR1 and CDR2 from the germline V gene are LNHNV and YYDKDF (reference sequence). This CDR3 is 15 amino acids long. The CDR3 DNA follows: TGTGCCACCAGCAGAGAATCGGGACAGGGGTACGAGCAGTACTTC. This gives the protein CATSRESGQGYEQYF.

The chain combines TRBV29-1 with TRBJ2-6, with 7 bases fitting TRBD1. Trimming took 4 bases from V and 0 from J; bases not matched to a gene: 9. This CDR3 region has 17 residues. Germline CDR1 SQVTM, CDR2 ANQGSEA. In DNA, the CDR3 is TGCAGCGTTGTTGGGGACAGTTCGAGCTCTGGGGCCAACGTCCTGACTTTC. Residues: CSVVGDSSSSGANVLTF.

V usage is TRBV12-3 or TRBV12-4 and J usage is TRBJ1-1; 7 bases are shared with TRBD1. Trimming cost V 5 bases and J 8 bases; bases outside gene matches: 2. The CDR3 length is 11 residues. In nucleotides, the CDR3 is TGTGCCAGCAGTCCGGACAGGGAAGCTTTCTTT. Translation: CASSPDREAFF.